The sequence of this TCR beta chain was determined in a study of T cells after posttransplantation cyclophosphamide. Using immunoSEQ multiplex PCR, the repertoire was profiled, and TCRdb retains in-frame clones only, with some absent. The sample gives about 24,000 clones, none seen only once, and the top ten clones hold approximately 4.8%. In this sample, this clone turned up many times. This CDR3 has 13 residues. The ends were cut back, 5 bases at V and 8 bases at J, with 13 bases in the middle. Germline assignment: CDR1 MDHEN and CDR2 SYDVKM. Sequencing was carried out using PBMCs. This clonotype originated in a woman aged 45-65 years in good health, CMV-negative, and a related stem cell transplant donor. The V gene is TRBV28, the J gene TRBJ2-1, with D possibly being TRBD2 (5 bases). Here the CDR3 DNA reads TGTGCCAGCAGTGGAGGTCGGGTCGATGAGCAGTTCTTC. Translated: CASSGGRVDEQFF.